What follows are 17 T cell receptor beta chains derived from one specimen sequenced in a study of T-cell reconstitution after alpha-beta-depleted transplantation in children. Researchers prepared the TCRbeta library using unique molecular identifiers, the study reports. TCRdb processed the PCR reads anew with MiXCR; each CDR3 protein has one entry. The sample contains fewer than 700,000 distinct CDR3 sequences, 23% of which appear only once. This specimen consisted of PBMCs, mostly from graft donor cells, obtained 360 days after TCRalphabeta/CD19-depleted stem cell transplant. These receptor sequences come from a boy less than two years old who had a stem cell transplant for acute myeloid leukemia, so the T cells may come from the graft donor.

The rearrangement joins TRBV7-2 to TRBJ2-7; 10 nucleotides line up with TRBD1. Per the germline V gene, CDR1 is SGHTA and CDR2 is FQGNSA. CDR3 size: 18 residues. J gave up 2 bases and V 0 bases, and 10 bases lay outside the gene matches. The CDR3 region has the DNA TGTGCCAGCAGCTTAGCGCTCCTGGACAGGGGGGGAACCTACGAGCAGTACGTC. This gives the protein CASSLALLDRGGTYEQYV.

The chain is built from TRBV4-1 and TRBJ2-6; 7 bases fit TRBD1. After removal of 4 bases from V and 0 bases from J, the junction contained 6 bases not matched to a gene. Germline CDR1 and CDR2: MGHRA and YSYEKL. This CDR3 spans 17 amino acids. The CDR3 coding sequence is TGCGCCAGCAGCCTTGGACAGGTTACCTCTGGGGCCAACGTCCTGACTTTC. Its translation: CASSLGQVTSGANVLTF.

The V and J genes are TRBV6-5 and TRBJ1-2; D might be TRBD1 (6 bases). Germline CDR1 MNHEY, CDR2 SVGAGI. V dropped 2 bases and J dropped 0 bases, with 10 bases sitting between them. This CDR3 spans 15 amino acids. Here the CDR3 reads CASSYGGTSNYGYTF. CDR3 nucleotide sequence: TGTGCCAGCAGTTACGGGGGCACCTCTAACTATGGCTACACCTTC.

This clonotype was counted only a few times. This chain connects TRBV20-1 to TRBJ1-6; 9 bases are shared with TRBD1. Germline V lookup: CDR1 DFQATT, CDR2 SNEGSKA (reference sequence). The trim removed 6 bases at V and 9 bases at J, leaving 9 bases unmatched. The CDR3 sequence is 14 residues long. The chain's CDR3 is CSASRDREISPLHF. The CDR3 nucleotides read TGCAGTGCCTCCCGGGACAGGGAAATTTCACCCCTCCACTTT.

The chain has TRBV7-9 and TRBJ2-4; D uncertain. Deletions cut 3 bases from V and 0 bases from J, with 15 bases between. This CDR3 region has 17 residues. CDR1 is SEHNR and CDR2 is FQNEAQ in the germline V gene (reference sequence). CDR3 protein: CASSFTLAALAKNIQYF. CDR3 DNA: TGTGCCAGCAGCTTCACGTTGGCTGCACTAGCCAAAAACATTCAGTACTTC.

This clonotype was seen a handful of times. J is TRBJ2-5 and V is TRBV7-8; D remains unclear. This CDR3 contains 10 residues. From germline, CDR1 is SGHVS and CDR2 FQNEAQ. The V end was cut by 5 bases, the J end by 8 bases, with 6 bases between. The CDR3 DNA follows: TGTGCCAGCAGCCCTGGCACCCAGTACTTC. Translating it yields CASSPGTQYF.

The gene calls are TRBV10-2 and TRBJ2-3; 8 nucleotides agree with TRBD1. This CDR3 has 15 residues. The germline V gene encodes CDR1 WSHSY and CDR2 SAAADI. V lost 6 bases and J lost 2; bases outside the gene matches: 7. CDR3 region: CASRMTGATTDTQYF. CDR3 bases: TGCGCCAGCAGGATGACAGGGGCGACCACAGATACGCAGTATTTT.

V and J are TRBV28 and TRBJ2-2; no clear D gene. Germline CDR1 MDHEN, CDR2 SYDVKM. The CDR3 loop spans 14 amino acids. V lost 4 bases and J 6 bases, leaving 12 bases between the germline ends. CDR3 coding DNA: TGTGCCAGCAGTTCCCCTTTCCGTGCCGGGGAGCTGTTTTTT. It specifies CASSSPFRAGELFF.

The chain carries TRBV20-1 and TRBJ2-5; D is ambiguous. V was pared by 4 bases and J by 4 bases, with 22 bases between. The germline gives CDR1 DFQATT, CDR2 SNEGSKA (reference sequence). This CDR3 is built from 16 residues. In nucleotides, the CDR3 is TGCAGTGCTATTAATAGACTCGAGGTCTGGGGAGAGACCCAGTACTTC. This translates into CSAINRLEVWGETQYF.

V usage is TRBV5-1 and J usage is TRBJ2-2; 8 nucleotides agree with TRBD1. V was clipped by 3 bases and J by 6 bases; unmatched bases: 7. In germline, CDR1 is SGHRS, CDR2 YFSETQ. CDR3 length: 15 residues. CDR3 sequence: CASSYGQGHAGELFF. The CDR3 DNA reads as TGCGCCAGCAGCTACGGACAGGGCCACGCCGGGGAGCTGTTTTTT. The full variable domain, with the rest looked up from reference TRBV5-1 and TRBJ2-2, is KAGVTQTPRYLIKTRGQQVTLSCSPISGHRSVSWYQQTPGQGLQFLFEYFSETQRNKGNFPGRFSGRQFSNSRSEMNVSTLELGDSALYLCASSYGQGHAGELFFGEGSRLTVL.

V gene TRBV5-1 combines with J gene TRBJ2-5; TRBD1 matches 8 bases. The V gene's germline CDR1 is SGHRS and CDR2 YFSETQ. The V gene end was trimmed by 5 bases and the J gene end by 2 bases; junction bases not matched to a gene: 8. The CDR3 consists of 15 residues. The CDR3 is CASRAGQGRQETQYF. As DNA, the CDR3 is TGCGCCAGCAGGGCCGGACAGGGCCGGCAAGAGACCCAGTACTTC.

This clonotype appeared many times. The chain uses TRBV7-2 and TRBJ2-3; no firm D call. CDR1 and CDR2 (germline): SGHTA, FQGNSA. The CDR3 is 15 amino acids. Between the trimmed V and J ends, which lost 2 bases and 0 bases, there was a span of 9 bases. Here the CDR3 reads CASSLRPTSTDTQYF. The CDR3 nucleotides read TGTGCCAGCAGCTTACGCCCTACCAGCACAGATACGCAGTATTTT. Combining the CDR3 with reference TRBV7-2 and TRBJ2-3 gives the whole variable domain GAGVSQSPSNKVTEKGKDVELRCDPISGHTALYWYRQSLGQGLEFLIYFQGNSAPDKSGLPSDRFSAERTGGSVSTLTIQRTQQEDSAVYLCASSLRPTSTDTQYFGPGTRLTVL.

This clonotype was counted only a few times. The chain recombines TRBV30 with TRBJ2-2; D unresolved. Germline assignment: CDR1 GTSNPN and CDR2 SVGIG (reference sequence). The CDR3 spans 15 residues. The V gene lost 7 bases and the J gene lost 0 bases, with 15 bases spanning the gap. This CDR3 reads CAYRYTPANTGELFF. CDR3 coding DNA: TGTGCCTACCGGTATACCCCGGCGAACACCGGGGAGCTGTTTTTT.

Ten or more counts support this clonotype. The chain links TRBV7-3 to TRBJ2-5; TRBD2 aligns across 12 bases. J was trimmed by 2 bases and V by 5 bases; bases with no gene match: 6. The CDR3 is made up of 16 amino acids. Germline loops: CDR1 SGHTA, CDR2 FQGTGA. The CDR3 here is CASSLGLAGIQETQYF. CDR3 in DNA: TGTGCCAGCAGCCTAGGACTAGCGGGGATACAAGAGACCCAGTACTTC.

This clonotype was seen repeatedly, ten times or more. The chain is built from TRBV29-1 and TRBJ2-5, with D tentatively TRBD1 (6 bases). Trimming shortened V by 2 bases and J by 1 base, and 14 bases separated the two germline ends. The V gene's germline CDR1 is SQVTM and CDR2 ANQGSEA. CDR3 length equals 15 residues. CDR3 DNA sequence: TGCAGCGTTGAAAGGTCCACAGGGCGCCAAGAGACCCAGTACTTC. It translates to CSVERSTGRQETQYF.

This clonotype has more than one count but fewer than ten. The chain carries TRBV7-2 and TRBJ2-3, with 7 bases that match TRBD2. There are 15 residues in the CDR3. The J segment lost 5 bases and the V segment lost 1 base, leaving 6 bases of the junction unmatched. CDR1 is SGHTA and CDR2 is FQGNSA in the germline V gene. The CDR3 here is CASSLVGGGVDTQYF. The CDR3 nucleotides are TGTGCCAGCAGCTTAGTAGGCGGGGGAGTAGATACGCAGTATTTT.

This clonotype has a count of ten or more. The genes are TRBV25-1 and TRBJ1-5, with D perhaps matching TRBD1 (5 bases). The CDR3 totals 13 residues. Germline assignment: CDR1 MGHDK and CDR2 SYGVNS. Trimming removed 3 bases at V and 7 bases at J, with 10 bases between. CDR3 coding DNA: TGTGCCAGCAGTGAGAAGGGGTCACAGCCCCAGCATTTT. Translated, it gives CASSEKGSQPQHF.